What follows are 14 T cell receptor beta chains derived from one specimen sequenced in a study of graft-versus-host responses after intestinal transplantation. TCRdb keeps only in-frame clones here, not all; method: immunoSEQ multiplex PCR. The sample consists of tens of thousands of clones, approximately 94% of them appearing once. Their specific antigens are unknown. Sequencing used unstimulated CD4+ T cells sorted from spleen or lymph node cells, obtained before transplant. Receptors were obtained from a human donor who was the organ donor for an intestinal transplant.

The gene calls are TRBV6-1 and TRBJ1-6; 8 bases agree with TRBD1. This CDR3 contains 13 residues. CDR1 and CDR2 (germline): MNHNS, SASEGT. Trimming removed 7 bases from V and 7 bases from J; junction bases left unmatched: 3. CDR3 region: CASTGGQNSPLHF. CDR3 coding DNA: TGTGCCAGCACAGGGGGCCAGAATTCACCCCTCCACTTT.

This clone was seen only once. The chain joins TRBV19 to TRBJ1-5; D not certain. CDR1 is LNHDA, CDR2 SQIVND, per germline (reference sequence). Trimming took off 8 bases at V and 5 bases at J, with 16 bases between the two ends. This CDR3 spans 14 amino acids. The CDR3 here is CASADTALDQPQHF. The CDR3, as DNA: TGTGCCAGTGCCGACACCGCGTTGGATCAGCCCCAGCATTTT.

The chain employs TRBV5-1 and TRBJ1-4; 8 bases map to TRBD1. CDR1 and CDR2 (germline): SGHRS, YFSETQ. Trimming cost V 0 bases and J 5 bases; bases outside gene matches: 6. The CDR3 has 16 residues. The CDR3: CASSLGQGALNEKLFF. The DNA for the CDR3 is TGCGCCAGCAGCTTGGGTCAGGGGGCCCTAAATGAAAAACTGTTTTTT.

This clone was found once. The chain uses TRBV5-5 and TRBJ1-5; D is uncertain. V was cut by 0 bases and J by 5 bases, with 12 bases left in between. CDR3 length: 15 amino acids. From germline, CDR1 is SGHKS and CDR2 YYEKEE (reference sequence). The CDR3 DNA follows: TGTGCCAGCAGCTTGGGGCAATTCGACTATCAGCCCCAGCATTTT. This encodes CASSLGQFDYQPQHF.

The chain is built from TRBV2 and TRBJ1-1, with unresolved D. Looked up from germline, CDR1 is SNHLY and CDR2 is FYNNEI. The ends were cut back, 5 bases at V and 7 bases at J, with 14 bases in the middle. The CDR3 contains 13 residues. The CDR3 bases are TGTGCCAGCAGTCTAAGTGACGGGAATGAAGCTTTCTTT. Protein product: CASSLSDGNEAFF.

The chain combines TRBV6-1 with TRBJ2-2; possible D gene TRBD2, 5 bases. The germline gives CDR1 MNHNS, CDR2 SASEGT. The length of the CDR3 is 13 residues. V was shortened by 11 bases and J by 1 base, with 11 bases between the two germline ends. This chain's CDR3 is CAGAARNTGELFF. The CDR3 coding sequence is TGTGCCGGAGCGGCTAGGAACACCGGGGAGCTGTTTTTT.

This chain links TRBV5-1 with TRBJ2-3, with TRBD2 identical over 8 bases. The CDR3 has 15 residues. Germline V lookup: CDR1 SGHRS, CDR2 YFSETQ. Losses at the gene ends were 1 base for V and 6 bases for J; bases not matched to a gene: 7. CDR3 in amino acids: CASSLISGGTDTQYF. The CDR3 nucleotides read TGCGCCAGCAGCTTGATCAGCGGGGGAACGGATACGCAGTATTTT.

CDR3 region: CASSLGGGLGANVLTF. CDR3 sequence (DNA): TGTGCCAGCAGCTTAGGTGGGGGGCTTGGGGCCAACGTCCTGACTTTC. J is TRBJ2-6 and V is TRBV11-3; possibly TRBD1 or TRBD2 for D (6 bases each). Germline lookup yields CDR1 SGHNT and CDR2 YENEEA. Trimming left V 1 base short and J 3 bases short, with 10 bases between. The CDR3 runs to 16 residues. Full variable domain (rest looked up from reference TRBV11-3 and TRBJ2-6): EAGVVQSPRYKIIEKKQPVAFWCNPISGHNTLYWYLQNLGQGPELLIRYENEEAVDDSQLPKDRFSAERLKGVDSTLKIQPAELGDSAVYLCASSLGGGLGANVLTFGAGSRLTVL.

The chain links TRBV9 to TRBJ1-6, with 7 bases lining up with TRBD1. CDR1 and CDR2 (germline): SGDLS, YYNGEE. The length of the CDR3 is 17 residues. V was clipped by 3 bases and J by 0 bases; unmatched bases: 6. CDR3 sequence (DNA): TGTGCCAGCAGCGATTTCAGGGGGAGCTCCTATAATTCACCCCTCCACTTT. This sequence encodes CASSDFRGSSYNSPLHF.

V and J are TRBV5-1 and TRBJ1-5; 12 bases are shared with TRBD1. The CDR3 contains 15 residues. The V gene end was trimmed by 3 bases and the J gene end by 9 bases; junction bases not matched to a gene: 7. Germline V gives CDR1 SGHRS, CDR2 YFSETQ. In DNA form, the CDR3 reads TGCGCCAGCAGCTCGGGACAGGGGGCCTCCCCGCCCCAGCATTTT. It translates to CASSSGQGASPPQHF.

The chain uses TRBV21-1 and TRBJ2-1; no DNA check was done on the table's D call, TRBD2. TRBV21-1 is shown as a pseudogene. CDR3 length: 13 amino acids. Here the CDR3 reads CASRTFRYNEQFF. DNA of the CDR3: TGTGCCAGCAGGACTTTTCGTTACAATGAGCAGTTCTTC.

V usage is TRBV2 and J usage is TRBJ2-7; D uncertain. The germline V gene encodes CDR1 SNHLY and CDR2 FYNNEI. The CDR3 loop spans 12 amino acids. Trimming took off 7 bases at V and 1 base at J, with 8 bases between the two ends. The CDR3 is CASKGSSYEQYF. Here the CDR3 DNA reads TGTGCCAGCAAAGGCAGTTCCTACGAGCAGTACTTC.

The chain has TRBV7-6 and TRBJ2-7; D gene uncertain. This CDR3 has 15 amino acids. Germline V gives CDR1 SGHVS, CDR2 FNYEAQ. The V gene lost 0 bases and the J gene lost 1 base, with 10 bases spanning the gap. The CDR3 sequence: CASSLAPQRSYEQYF. The CDR3 bases are TGTGCCAGCAGCTTAGCGCCTCAGAGATCCTACGAGCAGTACTTC. The full variable domain, completed using reference TRBV7-6 and TRBJ2-7, is GAGVSQSPRYKVTKRGQDVALRCDPISGHVSLYWYRQALGQGPEFLTYFNYEAQQDKSGLPNDRFSAERPEGSISTLTIQRTEQRDSAMYRCASSLAPQRSYEQYFGPGTRLTVT.

The chain has TRBV11-3 and TRBJ2-3, with D maybe TRBD2 (6 bases). Trimming removed 0 bases from V and 0 bases from J, with 7 bases in between. This CDR3 comprises 15 residues. CDR1 and CDR2 (germline): SGHNT, YENEEA. CDR3 DNA sequence: TGTGCCAGCAGCTTAGATCGGGGGAGCACAGATACGCAGTATTTT. Residues: CASSLDRGSTDTQYF. Supplemented by reference TRBV11-3 and TRBJ2-3, the full variable domain reads EAGVVQSPRYKIIEKKQPVAFWCNPISGHNTLYWYLQNLGQGPELLIRYENEEAVDDSQLPKDRFSAERLKGVDSTLKIQPAELGDSAVYLCASSLDRGSTDTQYFGPGTRLTVL.